This is a list of T cell receptor beta chains from one sample in a study of cytomegalovirus exposure and HLA in healthy donors. The repertoire was sequenced with immunoSEQ multiplex PCR; TCRdb's copy has only in-frame clones and lacks some. Here the sample spans approximately 140,000 clones, 88% being singletons. Sequencing was performed on PBMCs. All receptors come from a woman between 18 and 29 years old in good health and CMV-seropositive. Each CDR3 is given with its conserved first and last residue. Each record gives: J gene, D gene, clone size, V gene, CDR3 DNA, CDR3 protein. The D gene is left open where the match is weak. The size entry is marked missing in some rows and otherwise reads once, few, many or a size class.

j_gene: TRBJ2-5; d_gene: NA; abundance: NA; v_gene: TRBV27; CDR3nt: TGTGCCAGCAGTTTATCTCCCCCTCATAGCGTGTCTCAAGAGACCCAGTACTTC; CDR3aa: CASSLSPPHSVSQETQYF
j_gene: TRBJ2-4; d_gene: TRBD1; abundance: NA; v_gene: TRBV5-1; CDR3nt: TGCGCCAGCAGCTTGGGCGGGACAGGAATAAACATTCAGTACTTC; CDR3aa: CASSLGGTGINIQYF
j_gene: TRBJ1-1; d_gene: TRBD1; abundance: few; v_gene: TRBV7-9; CDR3nt: TGTGCCAGCAGCTTCACAGGGGGCCTCACTGAAGCTTTCTTT; CDR3aa: CASSFTGGLTEAFF
j_gene: TRBJ1-4; d_gene: NA; abundance: NA; v_gene: TRBV30; CDR3nt: TGTGCCTGGAGCCGCCCGGGATTTTGGAAACTGTTTTTT; CDR3aa: CAWSRPGFWKLFF
j_gene: TRBJ1-4; d_gene: NA; abundance: NA; v_gene: TRBV10-3; CDR3nt: TGTGCCATCAGTGGTTGGGCAGGGAAGGAAAAACTGTTTTTT; CDR3aa: CAISGWAGKEKLFF
j_gene: TRBJ1-2; d_gene: NA; abundance: NA; v_gene: TRBV28; CDR3nt: TGTGCCAGCAGTTCAGCGCCCTATGGCTACACCTTC; CDR3aa: CASSSAPYGYTF
j_gene: TRBJ2-7; d_gene: TRBD1; abundance: NA; v_gene: TRBV5-4; CDR3nt: TGTGCCAGCAGCTCGGAGGGAGACAGGGGGGACGAGCAGTACTTC; CDR3aa: CASSSEGDRGDEQYF
j_gene: TRBJ2-5; d_gene: TRBD2; abundance: NA; v_gene: TRBV5-1; CDR3nt: TGCGCCAGCAGCCTTAGCGGGGGGATACTCGAGACCCAGTACTTC; CDR3aa: CASSLSGGILETQYF
j_gene: TRBJ1-1; d_gene: NA; abundance: NA; v_gene: TRBV4-3; CDR3nt: TGCGCCAGCAGCCAAGTACCGGGAGGGGACACTGAAGCTTTCTTT; CDR3aa: CASSQVPGGDTEAFF
j_gene: TRBJ2-2; d_gene: NA; abundance: few; v_gene: TRBV10-3; CDR3nt: TGTGCCATCAGTGACGAGGAGTCCGGGGAGCTGTTTTTT; CDR3aa: CAISDEESGELFF
j_gene: TRBJ2-7; d_gene: TRBD1; abundance: NA; v_gene: TRBV28; CDR3nt: TGTGCCAGCAGTCTCCGGGACAGACCTTACGAGCAGTACTTC; CDR3aa: CASSLRDRPYEQYF
j_gene: TRBJ1-6; d_gene: NA; abundance: NA; v_gene: TRBV11-2; CDR3nt: TGTGCCAGCACCCCCGCCCCGCAGGCCCTAAATTCACCCCTCCACTTT; CDR3aa: CASTPAPQALNSPLHF
j_gene: TRBJ2-1; d_gene: NA; abundance: once; v_gene: TRBV10-3; CDR3nt: TGTGCCATCATGAGGACTAATCACGATGAGCAGTTCTTC; CDR3aa: CAIMRTNHDEQFF
j_gene: TRBJ2-7; d_gene: TRBD2; abundance: once; v_gene: TRBV9; CDR3nt: TGTGCCAGCAGCGTTTCTAGCGGGCGTTACGAGCAGTACTTC; CDR3aa: CASSVSSGRYEQYF
j_gene: TRBJ2-2; d_gene: NA; abundance: NA; v_gene: TRBV2; CDR3nt: TGTGCCAGCAGTGTGGCTAGCTATACCGGGGAGCTGTTTTTT; CDR3aa: CASSVASYTGELFF
j_gene: TRBJ2-5; d_gene: TRBD2; abundance: once; v_gene: TRBV5-5; CDR3nt: TGTGCCAGCAGCTTGGGAGTCCTAGCGGGAGCAGAGACCCAGTACTTC; CDR3aa: CASSLGVLAGAETQYF
j_gene: TRBJ1-6; d_gene: NA; abundance: NA; v_gene: TRBV2; CDR3nt: TGTGCCAGCAGTGAAGACAGGGTTTCACCCCTCCACTTT; CDR3aa: CASSEDRVSPLHF
j_gene: TRBJ2-2; d_gene: NA; abundance: NA; v_gene: TRBV27; CDR3nt: TGTGCCACCAGACTAGTCGGGGAGCTGTTTTTT; CDR3aa: CATRLVGELFF
j_gene: TRBJ1-2; d_gene: TRBD1; abundance: NA; v_gene: TRBV7-9; CDR3nt: TGTGCCAGCAGCTTTTCCGGGACAGGGTATGGCTACACCTTC; CDR3aa: CASSFSGTGYGYTF
j_gene: TRBJ1-2; d_gene: NA; abundance: few; v_gene: TRBV28; CDR3nt: TGTGCCAGCAGATTACAGGGTGGTGGCTACACCTTC; CDR3aa: CASRLQGGGYTF
j_gene: TRBJ2-5; d_gene: TRBD1; abundance: once; v_gene: TRBV7-2; CDR3nt: TGTGCCAGCAGCTCAACAGGGGTGGGGGAGACCCAGTACTTC; CDR3aa: CASSSTGVGETQYF
j_gene: TRBJ2-7; d_gene: NA; abundance: NA; v_gene: TRBV6-1; CDR3nt: TGTGCCAGCACGGGATCTCGCTACGAGCAGTACTTC; CDR3aa: CASTGSRYEQYF
j_gene: TRBJ1-5; d_gene: TRBD1; abundance: once; v_gene: TRBV28; CDR3nt: TGTGCCAGCAGTTTATACCGGGACAGGGGATATCAGCCCCAGCATTTT; CDR3aa: CASSLYRDRGYQPQHF
j_gene: TRBJ1-2; d_gene: NA; abundance: NA; v_gene: TRBV5-1; CDR3nt: TGCGCCAGCAGCTTGGACACCACTAACTATGGCTACACCTTC; CDR3aa: CASSLDTTNYGYTF
j_gene: TRBJ2-2; d_gene: NA; abundance: few; v_gene: TRBV5-6; CDR3nt: TGTGCCAGCAGCTTGGTAGGGGCGGCCACCGGGGAGCTGTTTTTT; CDR3aa: CASSLVGAATGELFF
j_gene: TRBJ2-5; d_gene: NA; abundance: NA; v_gene: TRBV4-1; CDR3nt: TGCGCCAGCAGCCAACGGGGGGCAGAGACCCAGTACTTC; CDR3aa: CASSQRGAETQYF
j_gene: TRBJ1-2; d_gene: TRBD1; abundance: NA; v_gene: TRBV9; CDR3nt: TGTGCCAGCACAACCGACAGGGAGGAGGCGCTAATTGGCTACACCTTC; CDR3aa: CASTTDREEALIGYTF
j_gene: TRBJ1-5; d_gene: TRBD1; abundance: NA; v_gene: TRBV4-1; CDR3nt: TGCGCCAGCAGCCAATCTCTCGACAGGGGAAGCAATCAGCCCCAGCATTTT; CDR3aa: CASSQSLDRGSNQPQHF
j_gene: TRBJ2-7; d_gene: NA; abundance: NA; v_gene: TRBV4-3; CDR3nt: TGCGCCAGCAGCCAAGATATTGAGACAGGAAGCTCCTACGAGCAGTACTTC; CDR3aa: CASSQDIETGSSYEQYF
j_gene: TRBJ2-5; d_gene: NA; abundance: NA; v_gene: TRBV2; CDR3nt: TGTGCCAGCAGTGGGCTAGCATGGGAGACCCAGTACTTC; CDR3aa: CASSGLAWETQYF
j_gene: TRBJ2-7; d_gene: NA; abundance: NA; v_gene: TRBV7-3; CDR3nt: TGTGCCAGCAGCCCGGGGTCCGCGCCTGAATACGAGCAGTACTTC; CDR3aa: CASSPGSAPEYEQYF
j_gene: TRBJ2-1; d_gene: TRBD2; abundance: once; v_gene: TRBV6-1; CDR3nt: TGTGCCAGCAGTGCCGCTGTGACTAGCGGGCGAGGGAATGAGCAGTTCTTC; CDR3aa: CASSAAVTSGRGNEQFF
j_gene: TRBJ2-7; d_gene: TRBD2; abundance: NA; v_gene: TRBV11-3; CDR3nt: TGTGCCAGCAGCCCAAGACTAGCGGGAGTTGACGAGCAGTACTTC; CDR3aa: CASSPRLAGVDEQYF
j_gene: TRBJ1-4; d_gene: NA; abundance: NA; v_gene: TRBV5-1; CDR3nt: TGCGCCAGCAGCTTGCAGGGCAGAAATAATGAAAAACTGTTTTTT; CDR3aa: CASSLQGRNNEKLFF
j_gene: TRBJ2-3; d_gene: TRBD2; abundance: few; v_gene: TRBV25-1; CDR3nt: TGTGCCAGCGGACCGGGACGGGGGGGAGATACGCAGTATTTT; CDR3aa: CASGPGRGGDTQYF
j_gene: TRBJ1-4; d_gene: NA; abundance: NA; v_gene: TRBV6-5; CDR3nt: TGTGCCAGCAGTTACAGAGGGCGGCCTAATGAAAAACTGTTTTTT; CDR3aa: CASSYRGRPNEKLFF
j_gene: TRBJ2-7; d_gene: NA; abundance: NA; v_gene: TRBV30; CDR3nt: TGTGCCTGGAGTACCCCTTCCGGTGCCTACGAGCAGTACTTC; CDR3aa: CAWSTPSGAYEQYF
j_gene: TRBJ1-4; d_gene: TRBD1; abundance: NA; v_gene: TRBV4-3; CDR3nt: TGCGCCAGCAGCCAAGAGACAGGGGACGAAAAACTGTTTTTT; CDR3aa: CASSQETGDEKLFF
j_gene: TRBJ2-2; d_gene: TRBD2; abundance: NA; v_gene: TRBV5-1; CDR3nt: TGCGCCAGCAGCACGACTAGCAGTTCGAACACCGGGGAGCTGTTTTTT; CDR3aa: CASSTTSSSNTGELFF
j_gene: TRBJ2-7; d_gene: TRBD2; abundance: few; v_gene: TRBV28; CDR3nt: TGTGCCAGCAGTTTAGTCGGGGGGGCAAAAGAGCAGTACTTC; CDR3aa: CASSLVGGAKEQYF
j_gene: TRBJ2-7; d_gene: TRBD2; abundance: NA; v_gene: TRBV2; CDR3nt: TGTGCCAGCAAACCGGGACTAGCGGAGACTTACGAGCAGTACTTC; CDR3aa: CASKPGLAETYEQYF
j_gene: TRBJ1-2; d_gene: TRBD1; abundance: NA; v_gene: TRBV5-4; CDR3nt: TGTGCCAGCAGCTTGGACAGGGGAACCTATGGCTACACCTTC; CDR3aa: CASSLDRGTYGYTF
j_gene: TRBJ2-2; d_gene: NA; abundance: once; v_gene: TRBV19; CDR3nt: TGTGCCCGCCGAGGGCAGGACACCGGGGAGCTGTTTTTT; CDR3aa: CARRGQDTGELFF